This TCR beta chain was profiled in a study of T cell responses to AZD1222 COVID-19 vaccine (dated by TCRdb to the early 2020s). In terms of the full investigation: TCR sequencing was performed for roughly 250 trial participants, of whom around 200 were given two doses of AZD1222 and around 25 were given two doses of MenACWY control vaccine. Trial participants were enrolled by age into subgroups of 18-55, 56-69 and 70-plus years, and roughly 150, 30 and 60 TCR-sequenced participants, respectively, were included in these subgroups. Overall results and qualifications from the work: Epitopes outside the regions mutated in the B.1.351 and B.1.1.7 variants were reportedly recognized by nearly half of the unique spike-specific TCRs. No day 14 peak-response samples were available, so repertoires were characterized only after the peak T cell response. Conclusions about previously exposed vaccinees were limited because only six AZD1222 recipients were SARS-CoV-2 seropositive at baseline. In the small 56-69-year group, the increase in depth fell short of significance, most likely because of low power. Most participants were white British and females outnumbered males, and the authors suggested that clonal diversity may have been underestimated. Vaccine-associated CD4 TCRs spanned the whole spike protein, with dominant responses in regions 160-218 and 743-854. Spike-specific TCR breadth and depth rose significantly after two AZD1222 doses compared with day 0 and with MenACWY recipients.

As to this clone: Its target antigen remains unknown. Base qualities were left out, and no much larger clone turns up one base away.

Taken with the paper, the label for time point translates to: about 28 days (+/-7) after the second vaccine dose. The intended sense of this specimen's treatment or condition label: meningococcal conjugate vaccine given as trial control. The vaccinee samples were drawn from two UK trials, COV001 and COV002, one of which was a single-blind randomized controlled phase 2/3 trial testing AZD1222 (ChAdOx1 nCoV-19) in healthy adults. For TCRbeta chain sequencing, PBMC samples from trial participants were taken at day 0 and at day 28 after the second dose. The CDR3 regions of human TCRbeta chains were analyzed by immunosequencing. The original pipeline was this. Repertoire TCRs were checked for matches against a reference library of SARS-CoV-2-specific TCRs that had been generated using the MIRA antigen-specificity platform. Breadth meant the fraction of unique TCRs that were SARS-CoV-2-associated, whereas depth meant the fraction of total T cells that were SARS-CoV-2-associated. Using the MIRA data, every spike-specific TCR was mapped to the spike region that the TCR reacted to and assigned to either a CD4 or a CD8 class. Log10-transformed breadth and depth values were compared by one-way ANOVA with Sidak's multiple comparisons tests. Imported from immuneACCESS, the table was reduced by TCRdb to in-frame sequences with V and J called. These copies leave out some clones; in studies compared against another copy, an unresolved V gene accounts for under half, and the cause of the remainder is not known. V and J calls and clone size are given by that table; D and trimming were obtained from the DNA. A total of 120,000 to 150,000 clones appear in this sample, around 90% of them only once. The top ten clonotypes cover under 7% of the sample.

The receptor comes from an adult who received the MenACWY meningococcal vaccine as a control. The sample consisted of peripheral blood, taken 28 days after the second dose of the MenACWY control vaccine.

DNA sequence: TGTGCTAGTGGCACTCCGGCCCCGGTGAACACTGAAGCTTTCTTT. Translated, it reads CASGTPAPVNTEAFF. The rearrangement combines TRBV12-5 with TRBJ1-1; a confident D gene designation cannot be given. Reading the germline V gene gives CDR1 LGHNT and CDR2 FRNRAP. V loses 6 bases of germline sequence and J loses 0 bases, and the interval between the two ends is 14 bases. The CDR3, cysteine through phenylalanine, is 15 amino acids long. The sequence is cut down to CDR3 DNA, 45 bases in frame from base 1.